This T cell receptor (beta chain) is drawn from a study of CD8 T cells in Susac syndrome. Deletions cut 1 base from V and 2 bases from J, with 11 bases between. Germline values: CDR1 MGHRA, CDR2 YSYEKL. The CDR3 runs 15 residues. Reverse transcription used about 0.45 to 1 ug RNA and random hexamers. TCRdb re-derived calls from the immunoSEQ multiplex PCR reads in MiXCR, one entry per CDR3 protein. This repertoire shows 45,000 to 60,000 distinct CDR3 sequences, 90% to 95% found once; its top ten account for roughly 0.4%. The chain has TRBV4-1 and TRBJ1-2; D gene ambiguous. The sample consisted of CD8+ T cells from PBMCs. The TCR originated in a human donor in good health. The chain's CDR3 is CASSQAGKGNYGYTF. CDR3 DNA sequence: TGCGCCAGCAGCCAAGCGGGGAAGGGAAACTATGGCTACACCTTC.